These 9 T cell receptor beta chains were sequenced from one sample in a study of cytomegalovirus exposure and HLA in healthy donors. PCR involved 60 Vbeta and 13 Jbeta primers. Repertoires were generated with immunoSEQ multiplex PCR, while TCRdb's copy carries only in-frame clones and drops some. Among roughly 160,000 clones listed, more than 70% were seen once. Sequenced sample: PBMCs. The origin of the receptors is a man aged 55 to 69 in good health and CMV-seronegative.

This clone turned up a few times. V and J are TRBV5-1 and TRBJ2-7; the D gene is possibly TRBD1 (6 bases). V was pared by 0 bases and J by 3 bases, with 10 bases between. Germline V gene sequence: CDR1 SGHRS, CDR2 YFSETQ. The CDR3 loop spans 14 amino acids. Here the CDR3 reads CASSLGGQLYEQYF. The CDR3 DNA follows: TGCGCCAGCAGCTTGGGTGGACAGCTCTACGAGCAGTACTTC.

The genes are TRBV11-2 and TRBJ2-3, with 12 bases identical to TRBD2. The CDR3 has 19 amino acids. Germline values: CDR1 SGHAT, CDR2 FQNNGV. The junction had 11 bases not matched to a gene; V was cut back by 4 bases and J by 0 bases. Here the CDR3 reads CASSSKVLAGGLSTDTQYF. CDR3 in DNA: TGTGCCAGCAGCTCGAAGGTCCTAGCGGGAGGGCTTAGCACAGATACGCAGTATTTT.

This chain joins TRBV6-5 and TRBJ1-6, with unresolved D. The V and J ends lost 7 bases and 2 bases respectively, with 6 bases between them. The germline gives CDR1 MNHEY, CDR2 SVGAGI. CDR3 length equals 13 residues. The CDR3 loop is CASNGAYNSPLHF. The CDR3 DNA reads TGTGCCAGCAACGGGGCCTATAATTCACCCCTCCACTTT.

This clone was recorded a few times. The chain is built from TRBV7-2 and TRBJ2-5, with D unresolved. The CDR3 has 13 residues. Germline values: CDR1 SGHTA, CDR2 FQGNSA. Trimming stripped 3 bases from V and 5 bases from J, with 10 bases between. CDR3 sequence reads: CASSFSEEETQYF. CDR3 nucleotide sequence: TGTGCCAGCAGCTTCAGCGAGGAGGAGACCCAGTACTTC.

The V gene is TRBV9, the J gene TRBJ1-1; no definite D call. Germline values: CDR1 SGDLS, CDR2 YYNGEE. V shed 0 bases and J shed 11 bases, with 17 bases lying between them. The CDR3 is made up of 14 amino acids. CDR3 residues: CASSVVPDKAEAFF. CDR3 sequence (DNA): TGTGCCAGCAGCGTAGTACCTGACAAGGCCGAGGCTTTCTTT.

The CDR3 DNA reads TGCAGCGTTGAATCCAGGGACACGAGCACCGGGGAGCTGTTTTTT. Translating gives CSVESRDTSTGELFF. The gene calls are TRBV29-1 and TRBJ2-2, with D perhaps TRBD1 (6 bases). The ends were cut back, 2 bases at V and 4 bases at J, with 14 bases in the middle. CDR1 and CDR2 from the germline V gene are SQVTM and ANQGSEA. This CDR3 region has 15 residues.

The gene calls are TRBV6-5 and TRBJ2-7; D gene unclear. The germline V gene encodes CDR1 MNHEY and CDR2 SVGAGI. Trimming pared 8 bases from V and 1 base from J, leaving 15 bases between. This CDR3 has 14 residues. CDR3 DNA: TGTGCCAGCGGTGGCGACACCCTTTCCTACGAGCAGTACTTC. Encoded protein: CASGGDTLSYEQYF.

The chain has TRBV29-1 and TRBJ2-5; TRBD2 aligns across 12 bases. Germline CDR1 SQVTM, CDR2 ANQGSEA. This CDR3 has 15 amino acids. The V gene end was trimmed by 6 bases and the J gene end by 7 bases; junction bases not matched to a gene: 12. For the CDR3, the DNA is TGCAGCGTCGCTCCGGCCCTAGCGGGAGGGGGGACCCAGTACTTC. This encodes CSVAPALAGGGTQYF.

The J gene is TRBJ2-7, the V gene TRBV11-3; TRBD1 matches at 10 bases. This CDR3 spans 15 amino acids. Germline V gene data show CDR1 as SGHNT and CDR2 as YENEEA. Unmatched junction bases numbered 7, after V lost 4 bases and J lost 4 bases. The CDR3 sequence: CASSSTGTGAYEQYF. CDR3 nucleotide sequence: TGTGCCAGCAGCTCGACCGGGACAGGGGCTTACGAGCAGTACTTC.